Each of the 27 T cell receptor beta chains below was sequenced from the same sample in a study of blood T cell repertoires in COVID-19. Assay: immunoSEQ multiplex PCR; the TCRdb copy retains only in-frame clones and omits some. The sample records a few hundred thousand clones, approximately 84% being singletons. The material sequenced was PBMCs or T cells enriched from blood (not recorded which). Source of these receptors: a woman in her forties or fifties who had been exposed to COVID-19.

The DNA for the CDR3 is TGTGCCAGCAGCTTACCGGGGATCGGTTCACCCCTCCACTTT. Protein product: CASSLPGIGSPLHF. The chain joins TRBV7-2 to TRBJ1-6, with D unresolved. Trimming left V 2 bases short and J 9 bases short, with 11 bases between. This CDR3 is 14 amino acids long. The germline CDR1 and CDR2 sequences are SGHTA and FQGNSA. Filled out from reference TRBV7-2 and TRBJ1-6, the complete variable domain reads GAGVSQSPSNKVTEKGKDVELRCDPISGHTALYWYRQSLGQGLEFLIYFQGNSAPDKSGLPSDRFSAERTGGSVSTLTIQRTQQEDSAVYLCASSLPGIGSPLHFGNGTRLTVT.

The chain links TRBV9 to TRBJ1-4; D is uncertain. V was clipped by 0 bases and J by 0 bases, with 6 bases between them. This CDR3 contains 15 residues. Germline-derived CDR1 and CDR2 are SGDLS and YYNGEE. The CDR3 spells CASSVGVTTNEKLFF. In DNA, the CDR3 is TGTGCCAGCAGCGTAGGTGTCACAACTAATGAAAAACTGTTTTTT.

The rearrangement joins TRBV6-4 to TRBJ2-1; TRBD2 matches at 7 bases. The length of the CDR3 is 14 residues. From germline, CDR1 is MRHNA and CDR2 SNTAGT. V trimming: 3 bases; J trimming: 6 bases; junction bases outside the gene matches: 5. The CDR3: CASSDEAGANEQFF. The CDR3 bases are TGTGCCAGCAGTGATGAGGCGGGAGCCAATGAGCAGTTCTTC.

The chain uses TRBV10-1 and TRBJ2-1; 7 bases are shared with TRBD1. CDR1 is WNHNN and CDR2 is SYGVQD in the germline V gene (reference sequence). The V segment lost 6 bases and the J segment 8 bases; nucleotides outside the gene matches: 4. The CDR3 extends over 12 amino acids. The CDR3, as DNA: TGCGCCAGCAGCCACACAGGGGATGAGCAGTTCTTC. Translation gives CASSHTGDEQFF.

This chain connects TRBV18 to TRBJ1-1; 8 bases map to TRBD1. V shed 8 bases, J shed 0 bases, and the junction held 14 bases outside the gene matches. This CDR3 has 17 amino acids. Germline loops: CDR1 KGHSH, CDR2 LQKENI. CDR3 bases: TGTGCCAGCCGGCCATCGTCGGGACAGGTATTGAACACTGAAGCTTTCTTT. Its translation: CASRPSSGQVLNTEAFF.

This clone was counted a single time. J is TRBJ1-4 and V is TRBV6-1; 7 bases are a match to TRBD1. Per germline, CDR1 MNHNS and CDR2 SASEGT. The CDR3 length is 15 residues. The ends lost 1 base at V and 7 bases at J; junction bases unmatched: 6. CDR3 amino acids: CASSEGQGWSEKLFF. DNA of the CDR3: TGTGCCAGCAGTGAAGGACAGGGATGGAGTGAAAAACTGTTTTTT.

The chain carries TRBV7-8 and TRBJ1-1, with D tentatively TRBD1 (6 bases). Per germline, CDR1 SGHVS and CDR2 FQNEAQ. The germline V and J ends were trimmed by 1 base and 5 bases, with 11 bases remaining between them. There are 14 residues in the CDR3. CDR3: CASSLVEGDTEAFF. The CDR3 bases are TGTGCCAGCAGCTTAGTAGAGGGGGATACTGAAGCTTTCTTT.

The V call is TRBV2, the J call TRBJ2-2; weak D call: TRBD2 (5 bases). The CDR3 covers 17 residues. The V gene's germline CDR1 is SNHLY and CDR2 FYNNEI. With 6 bases removed from V and 5 bases from J, the gap between germline ends came to 22 bases. The CDR3 DNA sequence: TGTGCCAGCAGACGCGAAGTATTCAAGGGAGAGACCGGGGAGCTGTTTTTT. Its translation is CASRREVFKGETGELFF.

V and J are TRBV27 and TRBJ1-3; tentatively, D is TRBD1 (6 bases). Germline CDR1 is MNHEY and CDR2 is SMNVEV (reference sequence). With 6 bases removed from V and 0 bases from J, the gap between germline ends came to 12 bases. CDR3 length equals 15 residues. DNA for the CDR3: TGTGCCAGCAGGAAGGACAGCCTCTCTGGAAACACCATATATTTT. Translating it yields CASRKDSLSGNTIYF.

The chain carries TRBV9 and TRBJ1-2; no firm D call. Germline-derived CDR1 and CDR2 are SGDLS and YYNGEE. The CDR3 loop spans 12 amino acids. V was cut by 4 bases and J by 2 bases, with 6 bases left in between. The CDR3 DNA follows: TGTGCCAGCAGCCTCGAGAACTATGGCTACACCTTC. Protein product: CASSLENYGYTF.

A few counts support this clone. The chain links TRBV3-1 (or the pseudogene TRBV3-2) to TRBJ2-1, with a weak D call TRBD2 (6 bases). V was clipped by 6 bases and J by 6 bases, with 9 bases between them. The CDR3 length is 12 residues. Germline V gene lookup returns CDR1 LGHDT and CDR2 YNNKEL (reference sequence). CDR3 coding DNA: TGTGCCAGCAGTCGACTAGGCAATGAGCAGTTCTTC. Protein sequence: CASSRLGNEQFF.

The chain is built from TRBV29-1 and TRBJ1-1, with D tentatively TRBD1 (6 bases). Germline V lookup: CDR1 SQVTM, CDR2 ANQGSEA. The V end was cut by 7 bases, the J end by 3 bases, with 15 bases between. CDR3 length: 13 amino acids. The CDR3 bases are TGCAGCGCCCAACAGGGCTCAGACACTGAAGCTTTCTTT. Amino acids: CSAQQGSDTEAFF.

V usage is TRBV7-2 and J usage is TRBJ1-1; 7 bases map to TRBD1. The CDR3 runs 14 residues. CDR1 is SGHTA, CDR2 FQGNSA, per germline. Losses at the gene ends were 3 bases for V and 5 bases for J; bases not matched to a gene: 6. The CDR3 loop is CASSFMTGTTEAFF. The CDR3 DNA reads TGTGCCAGCAGCTTCATGACAGGGACAACTGAAGCTTTCTTT.

This sequence joins TRBV20-1 and TRBJ2-3; 7 bases line up with TRBD2. The CDR3 extends over 14 amino acids. The V segment lost 3 bases and the J segment 2 bases; nucleotides outside the gene matches: 5. Germline V CDR1 and CDR2: DFQATT, SNEGSKA (reference sequence). The DNA of the CDR3 is TGCAGTGCTAGTTGGGGAGGGGTCACAGATACGCAGTATTTT. This sequence encodes CSASWGGVTDTQYF.

The gene calls are TRBV6-6 and TRBJ1-3, with D possibly being TRBD1 (5 bases). Germline lookup yields CDR1 MNHNY and CDR2 SVGAGI (reference sequence). The CDR3 is 13 residues long. Deletions cut 2 bases from V and 3 bases from J, with 5 bases between. DNA for the CDR3: TGTGCCAGCAGTTACGACAGTGGAAACACCATATATTTT. It translates to CASSYDSGNTIYF.

The chain couples TRBV6-2 or TRBV6-3 to TRBJ1-2; D may be TRBD1 (5 bases). V lost 3 bases to trimming and J lost 5 bases, with 19 bases between them. The CDR3 extends over 16 amino acids. Per germline, CDR1 MNHEY and CDR2 SVGEGT. CDR3 in DNA: TGTGCCAGCAGTTATAGGGGAATCCGGGAGTTGTATGGCTACACCTTC. This translates into CASSYRGIRELYGYTF.

The chain combines TRBV28 with TRBJ1-4; 7 bases agree with TRBD1. The CDR3 spans 16 residues. Trimming at V came to 8 bases and at J to 6 bases, leaving 15 bases not matched to a gene. From germline, CDR1 is MDHEN and CDR2 SYDVKM. This CDR3 reads CASLPPARGQYEKLFF. The CDR3, as DNA: TGTGCCAGCCTACCCCCAGCAAGGGGACAGTATGAAAAACTGTTTTTT. The variable domain in full, completed from reference TRBV28 and TRBJ1-4, reads DVKVTQSSRYLVKRTGEKVFLECVQDMDHENMFWYRQDPGLGLRLIYFSYDVKMKEKGDIPEGYSVSREKKERFSLILESASTNQTSMYLCASLPPARGQYEKLFFGSGTQLSVL.

The CDR3 sequence is CASSRGTSLTYEQYF. In DNA form, the CDR3 reads TGTGCCAGCTCACGGGGGACATCCCTGACCTACGAGCAGTACTTC. V and J are TRBV18 and TRBJ2-7; the D gene is possibly TRBD1 (6 bases). V lost 4 bases and J lost 2, with 15 bases in between. CDR3 length: 15 amino acids. Germline V CDR1 and CDR2: KGHSH, LQKENI.

V is TRBV19 and J is TRBJ2-7, with TRBD2 matching over 8 bases. CDR1 is LNHDA and CDR2 is SQIVND in the germline V gene (reference sequence). The CDR3 length is 14 residues. V lost 6 bases to trimming and J lost 2 bases; unmatched junction nucleotides: 6. This chain's CDR3 is CASRPAGAPYEQYF. The CDR3 DNA reads TGTGCCAGTAGGCCAGCGGGGGCACCCTACGAGCAGTACTTC.

The chain recombines TRBV12-3 or TRBV12-4 with TRBJ1-2; 9 bases align to TRBD1. CDR3 size: 13 residues. The junction had 7 bases not matched to a gene; V was cut back by 6 bases and J by 8 bases. The CDR3 coding sequence is TGTGCCAGCAGCTCGACAGGGGGAGGAGGCTACACCTTC. Translation gives CASSSTGGGGYTF.

The rearrangement links TRBV7-9 to TRBJ1-5; D remains ambiguous. Trimming cost V 5 bases and J 7 bases, with 15 bases left between them. CDR1 is SEHNR, CDR2 FQNEAQ, per germline (reference sequence). The CDR3 covers 14 residues. The CDR3 DNA reads TGTGCCAGCAGCCTCGATCGGGGAGGACAGCCCCAGCATTTT. Translation: CASSLDRGGQPQHF. Complete variable domain (other parts from reference TRBV7-9 and TRBJ1-5): DTGVSQNPRHKITKRGQNVTFRCDPISEHNRLYWYRQTLGQGPEFLTYFQNEAQLEKSRLLSDRFSAERPKGSFSTLEIQRTEQGDSAMYLCASSLDRGGQPQHFGDGTRLSIL.

As to this clone: A clone one base away is much larger, so this may be a read error. The chain employs TRBV28 and TRBJ1-5, with D perhaps TRBD1 (5 bases). V dropped 3 bases and J dropped 6 bases, with 9 bases sitting between them. Germline CDR1 MDHEN, CDR2 SYDVKM. This CDR3 region has 13 residues. CDR3: CASSFGGSQPQHF. CDR3 sequence (DNA): TGTGCCAGCAGTTTTGGGGGGAGTCAGCCCCAGCATTTT.

This chain joins TRBV21-1 and TRBJ1-1. TRBV21-1 is marked as a pseudogene. This CDR3 spans 17 amino acids. CDR3 nucleotides: TGTGCCAGCAGCAAAGGTTGGGTGGGAGTTTCGAACACTGAAGCTTTCTTT. Its translation is CASSKGWVGVSNTEAFF.

The chain combines TRBV10-3 with TRBJ1-2; 10 nucleotides align to TRBD1. There are 13 residues in the CDR3. Looked up from germline, CDR1 is ENHRY and CDR2 is SYGVKD. With 6 bases clipped from V and 3 bases from J, the junction kept 1 base outside the gene matches. CDR3 residues: CAIRGTGDYGYTF. CDR3 nucleotides: TGTGCCATCAGGGGGACAGGGGACTATGGCTACACCTTC.

This sequence joins TRBV7-9 and TRBJ1-2; 10 bases align to TRBD1. In germline, CDR1 is SEHNR, CDR2 FQNEAQ (reference sequence). This CDR3 spans 15 amino acids. The V gene end was trimmed by 1 base and the J gene end by 8 bases; junction bases not matched to a gene: 7. This CDR3 is CASSLGGTGEGGYTF. The CDR3 DNA follows: TGTGCCAGCAGCTTAGGGGGGACAGGGGAAGGCGGCTACACCTTC. The full variable domain, its missing parts supplied by reference TRBV7-9 and TRBJ1-2, is DTGVSQNPRHKITKRGQNVTFRCDPISEHNRLYWYRQTLGQGPEFLTYFQNEAQLEKSRLLSDRFSAERPKGSFSTLEIQRTEQGDSAMYLCASSLGGTGEGGYTFGSGTRLTVV.

This clone is a singleton in its sample. The J gene is TRBJ1-2, the V gene TRBV18, with D possibly being TRBD1 (6 bases). Trimming removed 0 bases from V and 1 base from J, with 9 bases in between. CDR1 is KGHSH and CDR2 is LQKENI in the germline V gene. The CDR3 runs to 15 residues. The CDR3 nucleotides read TGTGCCAGCTCACCACCCCAGGGACATAACTATGGCTACACCTTC. It yields the protein CASSPPQGHNYGYTF.

This clone was seen once. The chain recombines TRBV6-5 with TRBJ1-1; TRBD1 is a possible D gene (5 bases). Trimming stripped 6 bases from V and 6 bases from J, with 14 bases between. From germline, CDR1 is MNHEY and CDR2 SVGAGI. The CDR3 is 13 amino acids. DNA for the CDR3: TGTGCCAGCAGCCTACGGGGGGTCGCTGAAGCTTTCTTT. It translates to CASSLRGVAEAFF.